The clone carrying this TCR beta chain was recorded only once. The sample is drawn from a study of blood T cell repertoires in COVID-19. Study in general: Samples came from the United States, Italy and Spain, spanning acute and convalescent COVID-19. The cDNA or gDNA used as material had been derived from T cells, B-cell-depleted T cells, or PBMCs.

The CDR3 covers 16 residues. Looked up from germline, CDR1 is MNHEY and CDR2 is SVGEGT. The V gene end was trimmed by 5 bases and the J gene end by 5 bases; junction bases not matched to a gene: 9. In the authors' workflow: Researchers report that nucleated cell counts were estimated from reference gene primer amplification. Libraries were prepared by immunoSEQ multiplex PCR; TCRdb keeps only in-frame clonotypes and omits some of them. The V and J calls and clone size were taken over from that table, and D and trimming were inferred from the DNA. Of 230,000 or so clones detected, approximately 80% appear once; the ten largest clones hold under 2.5%.

The sequencing input was peripheral blood. This TCR came from a man between 40 and 49 years old who had recovered from COVID-19. The chain recombines TRBV6-2 or TRBV6-3 with TRBJ2-3, with TRBD2 matching 11 bases. Here the CDR3 reads CASSRYTSGSLDTQYF. As DNA, the CDR3 is TGTGCCAGCAGTCGATACACTAGCGGGAGTCTAGATACGCAGTATTTT.